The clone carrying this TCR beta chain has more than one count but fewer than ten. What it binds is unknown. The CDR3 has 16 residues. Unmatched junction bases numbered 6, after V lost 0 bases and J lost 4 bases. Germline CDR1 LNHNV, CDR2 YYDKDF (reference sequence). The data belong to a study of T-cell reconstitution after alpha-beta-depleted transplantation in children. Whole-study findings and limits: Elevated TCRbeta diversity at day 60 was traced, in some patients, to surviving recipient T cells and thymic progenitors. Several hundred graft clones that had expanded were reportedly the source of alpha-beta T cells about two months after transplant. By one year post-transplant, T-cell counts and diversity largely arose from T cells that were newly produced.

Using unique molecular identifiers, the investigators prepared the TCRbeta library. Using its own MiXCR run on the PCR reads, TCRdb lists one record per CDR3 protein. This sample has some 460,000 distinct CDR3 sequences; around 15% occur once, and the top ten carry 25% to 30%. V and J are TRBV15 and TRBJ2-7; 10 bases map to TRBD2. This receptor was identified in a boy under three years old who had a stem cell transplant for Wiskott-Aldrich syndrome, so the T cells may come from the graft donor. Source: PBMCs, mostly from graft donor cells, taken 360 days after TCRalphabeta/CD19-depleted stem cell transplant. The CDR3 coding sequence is TGTGCCACCAGCAGAGACCGAGCGGGAGGGGCTTACGAGCAGTACTTC. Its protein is CATSRDRAGGAYEQYF.